This TCR beta chain emerged from a study of metastatic and nonmetastatic thyroid tumors. Overall study: Repertoires from blood and tumor or nodule tissue of malignant and benign thyroid patients were compared.

Worth noting for this clone: Its antigen is not identified.

Broader study findings: Reported TCR beta diversity, measured in blood and tumor, was significantly higher for malignant thyroid tumors than for benign nodules.

Each patient went into thyroid surgery without having received any treatment. The germline V gene encodes CDR1 LNHNV and CDR2 YYDKDF (reference sequence). Unmatched junction bases numbered 5, after V lost 3 bases and J lost 0 bases. The CDR3 is 16 residues long. In the source study's methods: A classifier for distant metastasis in papillary thyroid cancer was constructed using CDR3 differences observed across clinicopathological groups. MiXCR re-clonotyped the PCR reads for TCRdb. Clone size and V and J calls follow TCRdb, not the original study. The data contain around 21,000 clones, 35% to 40% of them singletons.

The gene calls are TRBV15 and TRBJ1-3; TRBD1 aligns across 7 bases. The receptor was derived from a female donor with papillary thyroid cancer or a benign thyroid nodule (not recorded which). Some clones in this sample may be carry-over from other donors' samples. Sequenced material: tumor tissue. The CDR3 DNA reads as TGTGCCACCAGCAGCTGGACAGGCCACTCTGGAAACACCATATATTTT. This encodes CATSSWTGHSGNTIYF.